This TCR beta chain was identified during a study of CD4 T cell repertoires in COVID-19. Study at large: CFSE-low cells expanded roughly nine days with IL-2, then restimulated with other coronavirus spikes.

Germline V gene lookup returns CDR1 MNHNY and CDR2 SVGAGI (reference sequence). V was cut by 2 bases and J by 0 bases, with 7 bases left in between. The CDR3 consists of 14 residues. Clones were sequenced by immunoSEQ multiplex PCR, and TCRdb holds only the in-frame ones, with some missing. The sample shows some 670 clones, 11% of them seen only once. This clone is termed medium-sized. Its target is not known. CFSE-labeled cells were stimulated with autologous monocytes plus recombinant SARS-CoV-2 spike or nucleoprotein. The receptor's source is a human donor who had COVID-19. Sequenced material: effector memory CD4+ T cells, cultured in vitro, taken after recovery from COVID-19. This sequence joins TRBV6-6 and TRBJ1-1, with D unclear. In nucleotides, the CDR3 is TGTGCCAGCAGTTACGCGGAAGTGAACACTGAAGCTTTCTTT. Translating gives CASSYAEVNTEAFF.